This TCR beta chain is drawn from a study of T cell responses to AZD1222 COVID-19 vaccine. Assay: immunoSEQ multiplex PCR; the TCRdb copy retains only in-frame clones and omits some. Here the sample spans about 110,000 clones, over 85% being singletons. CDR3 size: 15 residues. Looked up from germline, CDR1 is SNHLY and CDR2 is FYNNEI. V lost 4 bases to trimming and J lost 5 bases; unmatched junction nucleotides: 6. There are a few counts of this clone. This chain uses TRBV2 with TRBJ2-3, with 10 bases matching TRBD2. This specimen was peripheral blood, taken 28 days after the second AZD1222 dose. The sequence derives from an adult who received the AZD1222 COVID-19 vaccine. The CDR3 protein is CASSVSGGAEDTQYF. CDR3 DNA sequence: TGTGCCAGCAGTGTCAGCGGGGGGGCCGAAGATACGCAGTATTTT.